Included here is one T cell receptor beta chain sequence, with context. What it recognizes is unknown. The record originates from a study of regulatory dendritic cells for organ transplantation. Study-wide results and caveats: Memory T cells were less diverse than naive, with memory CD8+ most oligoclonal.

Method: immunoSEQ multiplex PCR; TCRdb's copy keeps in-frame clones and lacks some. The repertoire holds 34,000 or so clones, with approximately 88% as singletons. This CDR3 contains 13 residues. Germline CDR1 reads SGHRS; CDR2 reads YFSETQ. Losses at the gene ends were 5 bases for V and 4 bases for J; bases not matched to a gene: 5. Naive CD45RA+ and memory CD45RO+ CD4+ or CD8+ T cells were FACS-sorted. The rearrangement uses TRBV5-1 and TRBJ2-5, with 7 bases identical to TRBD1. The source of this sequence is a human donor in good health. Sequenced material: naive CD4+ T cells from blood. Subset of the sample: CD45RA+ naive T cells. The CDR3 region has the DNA TGCGCCAGCAGACAGACAGGGCGAGAGACCCAGTACTTC. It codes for CASRQTGRETQYF. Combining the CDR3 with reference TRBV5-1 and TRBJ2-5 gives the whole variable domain KAGVTQTPRYLIKTRGQQVTLSCSPISGHRSVSWYQQTPGQGLQFLFEYFSETQRNKGNFPGRFSGRQFSNSRSEMNVSTLELGDSALYLCASRQTGRETQYFGPGTRLLVL.